Following are 24 T cell receptor beta chains from one sample sequenced in a study of T-cell reconstitution after alpha-beta-depleted transplantation in children. Preparing the TCRbeta library involved the use of unique molecular identifiers. In TCRdb, the PCR reads were re-called with MiXCR into one record per CDR3 protein. The repertoire holds 500,000 to 600,000 distinct CDR3 sequences, 25% to 30% seen once, with approximately 39% in the top ten. The sequencing here drew on PBMCs, taken before TCRalphabeta/CD19-depleted stem cell transplant. Every receptor here comes from a boy under two years old with Wiskott-Aldrich syndrome, due to receive a stem cell transplant.

The J gene is TRBJ1-5, the V gene TRBV15; D gene unclear. The CDR3 is 14 residues long. V lost 9 bases, J lost 3 bases, and 15 bases lay in between. In germline, CDR1 is LNHNV, CDR2 YYDKDF (reference sequence). CDR3 DNA sequence: TGTGCCACAGCTCGAGGGCAGGCCAATCAGCCCCAGCATTTT. It codes for CATARGQANQPQHF.

This clonotype was counted ten times or more. One junction end disagrees with the germline gene, perhaps due to a read error. The chain joins TRBV5-1 to TRBJ1-5, with 7 nucleotides matching TRBD1. The germline V gene has CDR1 SGHRS and CDR2 YFSETQ. The CDR3 is made up of 15 amino acids. CDR3 protein: CASSLEGASNQPQHF. For the CDR3, the DNA is TGTGCCAGCAGCTTAGAGGGGGCAAGCAATCAGCCCCAGCATTTT. The whole variable domain, filled in from reference TRBV5-1 and TRBJ1-5, reads KAGVTQTPRYLIKTRGQQVTLSCSPISGHRSVSWYQQTPGQGLQFLFEYFSETQRNKGNFPGRFSGRQFSNSRSEMNVSTLELGDSALYLCASSLEGASNQPQHFGDGTRLSIL.

The genes are TRBV12-3 or TRBV12-4 and TRBJ2-7; no reliable D call. The CDR3 sequence is 11 residues long. V lost 4 bases, J lost 6 bases, and 7 bases lay in between. CDR3: CASSSLSEQYF. The CDR3 DNA follows: TGTGCCAGCAGTTCTTTGTCCGAGCAGTACTTC.

CDR3 loop: CASSSIRTGVNTEAFF. The DNA of the CDR3 is TGCGCCAGCAGCTCCATCCGGACAGGGGTGAACACTGAAGCTTTCTTT. The V and J genes are TRBV5-1 and TRBJ1-1; 9 bases fit TRBD1. V lost 3 bases to trimming and J lost 0 bases; unmatched junction nucleotides: 6. Germline V gives CDR1 SGHRS, CDR2 YFSETQ. The CDR3 extends over 16 amino acids.

For the CDR3, the DNA is TGCGCCAGCTCCTCCGGAGGCTCTGGAAACACCATATATTTT. It translates to CASSSGGSGNTIYF. This rearrangement joins TRBV5-1 to TRBJ1-3, with D unclear. Germline V gene data show CDR1 as SGHRS and CDR2 as YFSETQ. Trimming cost V 7 bases and J 0 bases, with 11 bases left between them. There are 14 residues in the CDR3.

This clonotype came up a few times. V usage is TRBV20-1 and J usage is TRBJ2-3; 7 bases match TRBD2. Germline values: CDR1 DFQATT, CDR2 SNEGSKA (reference sequence). Trimming removed 6 bases from V and 3 bases from J; junction bases left unmatched: 12. The CDR3 sequence is 15 residues long. Here the CDR3 reads CSAPLGRGSTDTQYF. DNA of the CDR3: TGCAGTGCCCCGTTGGGGCGGGGGTCGACAGATACGCAGTATTTT.

The chain uses TRBV3-1 and TRBJ2-2; D is ambiguous. Deletions cut 3 bases from V and 1 base from J, with 9 bases between. Per the germline V gene, CDR1 is LGHDT and CDR2 is YNNKEL (reference sequence). The CDR3 has 15 amino acids. In nucleotides, the CDR3 is TGTGCCAGCAGCCACAACCAATTGAACACCGGGGAGCTGTTTTTT. It encodes CASSHNQLNTGELFF. Drawing the rest from reference TRBV3-1 and TRBJ2-2, the complete variable domain is DTAVSQTPKYLVTQMGNDKSIKCEQNLGHDTMYWYKQDSKKFLKIMFSYNNKELIINETVPNRFSPKSPDKAHLNLHINSLELGDSAVYFCASSHNQLNTGELFFGEGSRLTVL.

The rearrangement joins TRBV6-1 to TRBJ1-4, with a tentative D call TRBD1 (6 bases). Germline V lookup: CDR1 MNHNS, CDR2 SASEGT. Trimming pared 1 base from V and 8 bases from J, leaving 14 bases between. CDR3 length: 15 residues. The CDR3 sequence: CASSEGRRTDEKLFF. The CDR3 region has the DNA TGTGCCAGCAGTGAAGGGCGGAGGACAGACGAAAAACTGTTTTTT.

The V gene is TRBV28, the J gene TRBJ1-4, with TRBD1 matching over 9 bases. Germline CDR1 is MDHEN and CDR2 is SYDVKM. The CDR3 contains 15 residues. The J segment lost 7 bases and the V segment lost 3 bases, leaving 6 bases of the junction unmatched. This CDR3 is CASSFGTGFFEKLFF. The CDR3 DNA sequence: TGTGCCAGCAGTTTCGGGACAGGGTTTTTTGAAAAACTGTTTTTT.

For the CDR3, the DNA is TGTGCCATCACCAAGACAGGGTCGGATTCCTACAATGAGCAGTTCTTC. This encodes CAITKTGSDSYNEQFF. The V gene is TRBV10-3, the J gene TRBJ2-1; 7 positions agree with TRBD1. CDR3 length: 16 residues. CDR1 is ENHRY and CDR2 is SYGVKD in the germline V gene. V was pared by 7 bases and J by 1 base, with 10 bases of the junction left unmatched.

This clonotype has just a few counts. Germline is not matched at one junction end, which may reflect a read error. This chain links TRBV5-1 with TRBJ2-5, with unresolved D. CDR3 length: 11 residues. CDR1 is SGHRS and CDR2 is YFSETQ in the germline V gene. The CDR3 protein is CSSSLLETQYF. As DNA, the CDR3 is TGCTCCAGCAGCTTGTTAGAGACCCAGTACTTC. Full variable domain (rest looked up from reference TRBV5-1 and TRBJ2-5): KAGVTQTPRYLIKTRGQQVTLSCSPISGHRSVSWYQQTPGQGLQFLFEYFSETQRNKGNFPGRFSGRQFSNSRSEMNVSTLELGDSALYLCSSSLLETQYFGPGTRLLVL.

The V call is TRBV7-2, the J call TRBJ2-7, with D possibly matching TRBD1 (6 bases). CDR3 length equals 15 residues. Germline V gene sequence: CDR1 SGHTA, CDR2 FQGNSA. V gave up 0 bases and J gave up 0 bases, with 9 bases separating them. The DNA of the CDR3 is TGTGCCAGCAGCTTAGCGTGGGGGCCCTCCTACGAGCAGTACTTC. Translating gives CASSLAWGPSYEQYF.

This clonotype was observed a few times. The chain is built from TRBV20-1 and TRBJ2-5; TRBD2 matches at 9 bases. Per the germline V gene, CDR1 is DFQATT and CDR2 is SNEGSKA (reference sequence). V lost 0 bases to trimming and J lost 5 bases; unmatched junction nucleotides: 7. The CDR3 totals 15 residues. The CDR3 nucleotides read TGCAGTGCTAGAGATACTAGCGGGTTTGGGGAGACCCAGTACTTC. Protein sequence: CSARDTSGFGETQYF.

This clonotype turned up a few times. The chain couples TRBV30 to TRBJ2-2, with D tentatively TRBD1 (6 bases). The germline V gene encodes CDR1 GTSNPN and CDR2 SVGIG (reference sequence). There are 13 residues in the CDR3. V was clipped by 5 bases and J by 8 bases, with 15 bases between them. The CDR3 DNA reads TGTGCCTGGGAAAGGGGGTACGGGGGGGAGCTGTTTTTT. Translation gives CAWERGYGGELFF.

This clonotype occurred a few times. The CDR3 spells CASSLDAKGEKLFF. The CDR3 DNA follows: TGCGCCAGCAGCTTGGACGCGAAAGGCGAAAAACTGTTTTTT. The chain combines TRBV5-1 with TRBJ1-4; D unresolved. V lost 0 bases to trimming and J lost 8 bases, with 11 bases between them. Per the germline V gene, CDR1 is SGHRS and CDR2 is YFSETQ. This CDR3 has 14 residues.

The V call is TRBV20-1, the J call TRBJ2-7; no clear D. The CDR3 length is 13 residues. With 0 bases removed from V and 5 bases from J, the gap between germline ends came to 11 bases. Germline V gene data show CDR1 as DFQATT and CDR2 as SNEGSKA (reference sequence). The CDR3 is CSAREYIVDEQYF. The CDR3 region has the DNA TGCAGTGCTAGAGAGTATATAGTGGACGAGCAGTACTTC.

The rearrangement uses TRBV27 and TRBJ2-5, with a tentative D call TRBD1 (6 bases). V lost 3 bases, J lost 1 base, and 12 bases lay in between. The CDR3 consists of 15 residues. Germline V gene lookup returns CDR1 MNHEY and CDR2 SMNVEV (reference sequence). The CDR3 region is CASSLRLQGQETQYF. CDR3 bases: TGTGCCAGCAGTTTGCGGTTACAGGGCCAAGAGACCCAGTACTTC.

The chain has TRBV9 and TRBJ1-1; a possible D gene is TRBD1 (6 bases). V shed 4 bases and J shed 7 bases, with 17 bases lying between them. Per germline, CDR1 SGDLS and CDR2 YYNGEE. The CDR3 is 14 residues long. The CDR3: CASSSEVQGGEAFF. The CDR3 region has the DNA TGTGCCAGCAGCTCAGAGGTACAGGGCGGTGAAGCTTTCTTT.

This sequence joins TRBV6-5 and TRBJ1-1; no clear D. This CDR3 is 13 amino acids long. Trimming left V 2 bases short and J 1 base short, with 5 bases between. Germline V CDR1 and CDR2: MNHEY, SVGAGI. CDR3 region: CASSYQSNTEAFF. In DNA, the CDR3 is TGTGCCAGCAGTTACCAGTCGAACACTGAAGCTTTCTTT.

This clonotype was seen ten or more times. The chain carries TRBV20-1 and TRBJ2-2, with TRBD2 as a possible D gene (6 bases). The CDR3 contains 13 residues. Trimming removed 3 bases from V and 2 bases from J, with 7 bases in between. Per the germline V gene, CDR1 is DFQATT and CDR2 is SNEGSKA (reference sequence). CDR3 sequence (DNA): TGCAGTGCTAGCGGGAGAAACACCGGGGAGCTGTTTTTT. Amino acid sequence: CSASGRNTGELFF.

This clonotype has only a few counts. J is TRBJ1-1 and V is TRBV5-8; no clear D. The CDR3 length is 13 residues. Trimming took off 6 bases at V and 5 bases at J, with 14 bases between the two ends. Germline assignment: CDR1 SGHTS and CDR2 YDEGEE. DNA of the CDR3: TGTGCCAGCACCTTTTTTGGGCAGACTGAAGCTTTCTTT. It codes for CASTFFGQTEAFF.

Notes on this clonotype: Possible read error: a much larger clone is one base away. The chain has TRBV3-1 and TRBJ2-3, with TRBD2 identical over 8 bases. The length of the CDR3 is 13 residues. Germline-derived CDR1 and CDR2 are LGHDT and YNNKEL (reference sequence). With V trimmed by 6 bases and J by 5 bases, 4 bases remained unmatched. Here the CDR3 reads CASSRRGGDTQYF. CDR3 coding DNA: TGTGCCAGCAGTCGACGGGGGGGAGATACGCAGTATTTT.

The table lists this clonotype with a few counts. CDR3 sequence: CASSLARDRLSYNEQFF. Here the CDR3 DNA reads TGTGCCAGCAGCTTAGCGCGGGACAGGTTATCCTACAATGAGCAGTTCTTC. J is TRBJ2-1 and V is TRBV7-6; 8 bases line up with TRBD1. Germline V gene lookup returns CDR1 SGHVS and CDR2 FNYEAQ. The CDR3 consists of 17 residues. The ends lost 0 bases at V and 1 base at J; junction bases unmatched: 5.

This sequence joins TRBV12-3 or TRBV12-4 and TRBJ2-1, with D possibly being TRBD1 or TRBD2 (5 bases each). This CDR3 comprises 15 residues. Trimming shortened V by 3 bases and J by 5 bases, and 14 bases separated the two germline ends. Here the CDR3 reads CASSLLSGRNNEQFF. Written as DNA, the CDR3 is TGTGCCAGCAGTTTGTTATCGGGACGTAACAATGAGCAGTTCTTC.